The following is a T cell receptor (beta chain) sequence with its context. Antigen: not known. Measured with immunoSEQ multiplex PCR; TCRdb has only the in-frame clones, and not every one. This table has about 27,000 clones, around 85% appearing once. These data are taken from a study of PD-1 blockade in classical Hodgkin lymphoma. Study at large: Administration of nivolumab to patients was at 3 mg/kg intravenously every 2 weeks. Broader study findings: The study reported lower baseline TCR diversity in newly diagnosed patients than in healthy donors.

Deletions cut 0 bases from V and 3 bases from J, with 17 bases between. There are 18 residues in the CDR3. In germline, CDR1 is LGHNA, CDR2 YSLEER. Specified time point: cycle 4 day 1 (C4D1), after 5 to 7 weeks of nivolumab. Every patient had relapsed following autologous stem cell transplantation, and cohorts differed in brentuximab vedotin exposure. The CD4+ T cells used were purified from thawed PBMCs through magnetic negative selection. Under best response, outcomes were complete response, partial response or progressive disease. This TCR came from a human donor with classical Hodgkin lymphoma. The sample here was CD4+ T cells from blood, taken before the fourth cycle of nivolumab. The V gene is TRBV4-3, the J gene TRBJ2-2; D is perhaps TRBD1 or TRBD2 (5 bases each). CDR3 region: CASSQDPKGWTHTGELFF. CDR3 in DNA: TGCGCCAGCAGCCAAGATCCGAAGGGGTGGACTCACACCGGGGAGCTGTTTTTT.